These 10 T cell receptor beta chains originate from one sample sequenced in a study of T cell responses to AZD1222 COVID-19 vaccine. Method: immunoSEQ multiplex PCR; TCRdb's copy keeps in-frame clones and lacks some. The data show around 78,000 clones, over 75% seen once. Specimen: peripheral blood, collected 28 days after the second AZD1222 dose. The origin of the receptors is an adult who received the AZD1222 COVID-19 vaccine.

V gene TRBV24-1 combines with J gene TRBJ1-5; 10 nucleotides line up with TRBD1. Germline V lookup: CDR1 KGHDR, CDR2 SFDVKD. This CDR3 has 13 residues. J was trimmed by 7 bases and V by 5 bases; bases with no gene match: 1. CDR3 sequence reads: CATSGQGAQPQHF. For the CDR3, the DNA is TGTGCCACCAGTGGACAGGGGGCACAGCCCCAGCATTTT.

The genes are TRBV12-3 or TRBV12-4 and TRBJ2-3, with D possibly being TRBD1 (5 bases). Between the trimmed V and J ends, which lost 5 bases and 11 bases, there was a span of 14 bases. The CDR3 has 12 residues. The CDR3 reads CASSDSVVGQYF. The DNA for the CDR3 is TGTGCCAGCAGTGACAGCGTTGTTGGGCAGTATTTT.

The chain recombines TRBV30 with TRBJ2-1, with TRBD2 identical over 7 bases. From germline, CDR1 is GTSNPN and CDR2 SVGIG (reference sequence). The CDR3 loop spans 11 amino acids. The V segment lost 5 bases and the J segment 5 bases; nucleotides outside the gene matches: 0. The CDR3 region has the DNA TGTGCCTGGGGGGGGGACAATGAGCAGTTCTTC. The encoded protein is CAWGGDNEQFF.

CDR3 nucleotides: TGTGCCAGCCGGTTAATAGGAGCGAACACCGGGGAGCTGTTTTTT. Its protein is CASRLIGANTGELFF. The rearrangement uses TRBV27 and TRBJ2-2; D ambiguous. Germline V gene data show CDR1 as MNHEY and CDR2 as SMNVEV (reference sequence). The CDR3 has 15 residues. Trimming left V 8 bases short and J 0 bases short, with 13 bases between.

The V gene is TRBV11-3, the J gene TRBJ1-2; TRBD1 aligns across 9 bases. There are 15 residues in the CDR3. The germline V gene encodes CDR1 SGHNT and CDR2 YENEEA. V lost 5 bases to trimming and J lost 2 bases; unmatched junction nucleotides: 6. As DNA, the CDR3 is TGTGCCAGCAGCCCCGGACAGGGGTGGAACTATGGCTACACCTTC. Translating it yields CASSPGQGWNYGYTF.

The chain is built from TRBV7-2 and TRBJ2-5, with 8 bases matching TRBD2. CDR3 size: 16 residues. Germline trimming cut 2 bases from V and 3 bases from J; bases unmatched to any gene: 8. The germline V gene has CDR1 SGHTA and CDR2 FQGNSA. CDR3 in amino acids: CASSLSSGSGEETQYF. DNA for the CDR3: TGTGCCAGCAGCTTATCAAGCGGGAGCGGTGAAGAGACCCAGTACTTC.

The sample holds one count of this clone. The rearrangement joins TRBV5-1 to TRBJ1-1; D is unresolved. Germline V gives CDR1 SGHRS, CDR2 YFSETQ. The CDR3 is 11 residues long. The V end lost 4 bases, the J end lost 1 base, and 2 bases lay between the germline ends. CDR3 DNA: TGCGCCAGCAGCCGGAACACTGAAGCTTTCTTT. This gives the protein CASSRNTEAFF.

V and J are TRBV6-1 and TRBJ2-5, with D maybe TRBD1 (6 bases). The CDR3 sequence is 13 residues long. The V end was cut by 2 bases, the J end by 5 bases, with 9 bases between. Germline V lookup: CDR1 MNHNS, CDR2 SASEGT. The CDR3 DNA reads as TGTGCCAGCAGTGAACAGGGGCTGGAGACCCAGTACTTC. It codes for CASSEQGLETQYF.

This sequence joins TRBV7-9 and TRBJ2-3; 13 bases are shared with TRBD2. Looked up from germline, CDR1 is SEHNR and CDR2 is FQNEAQ (reference sequence). The V and J ends lost 0 bases and 7 bases, in that order; junction bases with no gene match: 7. The CDR3 sequence is 17 residues long. Written as DNA, the CDR3 is TGTGCCAGCAGCTTAGCTACTGGACTAGCGGGAGCGTATACGCAGTATTTT. It translates to CASSLATGLAGAYTQYF.

The chain joins TRBV5-6 to TRBJ1-3, with D possibly TRBD1 on 5 matching bases. The V end lost 2 bases, the J end lost 0 bases, and 9 bases lay between the germline ends. CDR3 length equals 15 residues. Per the germline V gene, CDR1 is SGHDT and CDR2 is YYEEEE. CDR3 nucleotide sequence: TGTGCCAGCAGCTTCGTCGGGGGCTCTGGAAACACCATATATTTT. This translates into CASSFVGGSGNTIYF.